The 27 T cell receptor beta chains in this list originate from one sample, sequenced in a study of cytomegalovirus exposure and HLA in healthy donors. Vbeta (60) and Jbeta (13) primers were used in the PCR. Only in-frame clones appear in the TCRdb table, and some are missing; sequencing was by immunoSEQ multiplex PCR. The sample consists of roughly 120,000 clones, 74% of them appearing once. The sequencing sample was made of PBMCs. All receptors derive from a woman in her 50s in good health and CMV-seropositive.

Concerning this clone itself: Germline and junction disagree at one end, which may indicate a read error. The chain has TRBV7-9 and TRBJ1-1; weak D call: TRBD1 (5 bases). This CDR3 region has 15 residues. Germline V gene data show CDR1 as SEHNR and CDR2 as FQNEAQ (reference sequence). The CDR3 loop is CSSSLGTTVRPEAFF. CDR3 DNA: TGTTCCAGCAGCTTGGGGACTACCGTCCGGCCTGAAGCTTTCTTT.

This clone was detected once. The rearrangement joins TRBV11-2 to TRBJ1-3; D unclear. Germline CDR1 reads SGHAT; CDR2 reads FQNNGV. This CDR3 is 15 amino acids long. V gave up 3 bases and J gave up 1 base, with 10 bases separating them. The CDR3 bases are TGTGCCAGCAGCTTCAAACTGCTATCTGGAAACACCATATATTTT. Its translation is CASSFKLLSGNTIYF.

The J gene is TRBJ1-5, the V gene TRBV2; 7 bases fit TRBD1. The CDR3 is made up of 16 amino acids. Germline V gives CDR1 SNHLY, CDR2 FYNNEI. The V segment lost 0 bases and the J segment 4 bases; nucleotides outside the gene matches: 6. The CDR3 reads CASSEARRDSNQPQHF. The CDR3, as DNA: TGTGCCAGCAGTGAAGCGCGACGGGACAGTAATCAGCCCCAGCATTTT.

V and J are TRBV5-1 and TRBJ2-7; 7 positions match TRBD1. The CDR3 is 14 residues long. Germline loops: CDR1 SGHRS, CDR2 YFSETQ. V shed 4 bases, J shed 5 bases, and the junction held 9 bases outside the gene matches. The CDR3: CASSLLTGLDEQYF. The CDR3, as DNA: TGCGCCAGCAGCCTACTGACAGGGTTAGACGAGCAGTACTTC. The full variable domain, its missing parts supplied by reference TRBV5-1 and TRBJ2-7, is KAGVTQTPRYLIKTRGQQVTLSCSPISGHRSVSWYQQTPGQGLQFLFEYFSETQRNKGNFPGRFSGRQFSNSRSEMNVSTLELGDSALYLCASSLLTGLDEQYFGPGTRLTVT.

The chain couples TRBV5-4 to TRBJ2-7; a possible D gene is TRBD2 (7 bases). CDR1 SGHNT and CDR2 YYREEE come from the germline V gene (reference sequence). V dropped 4 bases and J dropped 3 bases, with 17 bases sitting between them. The CDR3 covers 15 residues. The CDR3 loop reads CASSPRGGTNYEQYF. The CDR3 coding sequence is TGTGCCAGCAGCCCCCGGGGAGGGACAAACTACGAGCAGTACTTC.

V gene TRBV9 combines with J gene TRBJ1-6; TRBD1 is a possible D gene (5 bases). The V end was cut by 4 bases, the J end by 7 bases, with 12 bases between. The CDR3 consists of 14 residues. The germline V gene has CDR1 SGDLS and CDR2 YYNGEE. CDR3 bases: TGTGCCAGCAGCACGAGACAGCTGAATTCACCCCTCCACTTT. The encoded protein is CASSTRQLNSPLHF.

The V gene is TRBV7-2, the J gene TRBJ1-2, with no clear D. Germline V gene lookup returns CDR1 SGHTA and CDR2 FQGNSA. V lost 5 bases, J lost 8 bases, and 21 bases lay in between. The CDR3 has 15 amino acids. The CDR3 loop reads CASSPPGVSMGGYTF. CDR3 nucleotide sequence: TGTGCCAGCAGCCCTCCCGGGGTCTCTATGGGGGGCTACACCTTC. Full variable domain (missing parts from reference TRBV7-2 and TRBJ1-2): GAGVSQSPSNKVTEKGKDVELRCDPISGHTALYWYRQSLGQGLEFLIYFQGNSAPDKSGLPSDRFSAERTGGSVSTLTIQRTQQEDSAVYLCASSPPGVSMGGYTFGSGTRLTVV.

This clone has more than one count but fewer than ten. The rearrangement links TRBV5-6 to TRBJ2-3; no clear D gene. V was trimmed by 0 bases and J by 3 bases, leaving 11 bases between them. From germline, CDR1 is SGHDT and CDR2 YYEEEE. CDR3 size: 15 residues. The CDR3 DNA is TGTGCCAGCAGCTTGGTCCGAGGCGTAACAGATACGCAGTATTTT. Residues: CASSLVRGVTDTQYF.

The chain links TRBV7-2 to TRBJ2-5; D remains ambiguous. Germline V gene data show CDR1 as SGHTA and CDR2 as FQGNSA. Between the trimmed V and J ends, which lost 3 bases and 3 bases, there was a span of 11 bases. The CDR3 is 14 residues long. DNA for the CDR3: TGTGCCAGCAGCTTTTCTACAGAAAAAGAGACCCAGTACTTC. Its translation is CASSFSTEKETQYF.

This chain links TRBV28 with TRBJ1-6; D is perhaps TRBD1 (5 bases). In germline, CDR1 is MDHEN, CDR2 SYDVKM. This CDR3 spans 21 amino acids. V was cut by 0 bases and J by 10 bases, with 31 bases left in between. The CDR3 here is CASSLWAPSGWEGTYRSPLHF. In DNA, the CDR3 is TGTGCCAGCAGTTTATGGGCCCCCTCGGGTTGGGAGGGGACCTATAGATCACCCCTCCACTTT.

This chain connects TRBV5-5 to TRBJ2-7; TRBD2 agrees at 12 bases. Germline V gene lookup returns CDR1 SGHKS and CDR2 YYEKEE (reference sequence). The V and J ends lost 4 bases and 3 bases, in that order; junction bases with no gene match: 8. The CDR3 is made up of 16 amino acids. In DNA, the CDR3 is TGTGCCAGCAGCCCTATGAAGGGACTAGCGGGCTACGAGCAGTACTTC. Its translation: CASSPMKGLAGYEQYF. The variable domain in full, completed from reference TRBV5-5 and TRBJ2-7, reads DAGVTQSPTHLIKTRGQQVTLRCSPISGHKSVSWYQQVLGQGPQFIFQYYEKEERGRGNFPDRFSARQFPNYSSELNVNALLLGDSALYLCASSPMKGLAGYEQYFGPGTRLTVT.

The J gene is TRBJ2-5, the V gene TRBV19, with 7 positions matching TRBD2. The CDR3 runs 15 residues. Germline V CDR1 and CDR2: LNHDA, SQIVND (reference sequence). Trimming cost V 5 bases and J 2 bases; bases outside gene matches: 8. The CDR3 here is CASSAGWTRQETQYF. The CDR3, as DNA: TGTGCCAGTAGTGCTGGATGGACTAGGCAAGAGACCCAGTACTTC.

This chain uses TRBV6-6 with TRBJ1-4; D perhaps matches TRBD1 (5 bases). Germline V CDR1 and CDR2: MNHNY, SVGAGI (reference sequence). The CDR3 spans 12 residues. V shed 8 bases and J shed 7 bases, with 11 bases lying between them. CDR3 DNA sequence: TGTGCCAGCGCAGGGTTTGGTGAAAAACTGTTTTTT. Protein product: CASAGFGEKLFF.

This chain joins TRBV7-9 and TRBJ2-1; D gene unclear. Per the germline V gene, CDR1 is SEHNR and CDR2 is FQNEAQ (reference sequence). The V gene lost 1 base and the J gene lost 7 bases, with 8 bases spanning the gap. CDR3 length: 13 residues. The CDR3, as DNA: TGTGCCAGCAGCTTAGGGAAGCGAAATGAGCAGTTCTTC. This encodes CASSLGKRNEQFF.

The chain links TRBV5-1 to TRBJ2-3; 8 bases are shared with TRBD2. The V gene's germline CDR1 is SGHRS and CDR2 YFSETQ. V lost 4 bases to trimming and J lost 4 bases; unmatched junction nucleotides: 17. The length of the CDR3 is 18 residues. Here the CDR3 reads CASSTRIGGAMASDTQYF. The CDR3 DNA sequence: TGCGCCAGCAGCACCCGAATCGGGGGGGCAATGGCGTCAGATACGCAGTATTTT.

This clone was seen more than once but under ten times. V is TRBV28 and J is TRBJ2-3, with D possibly being TRBD2 (7 bases). Germline assignment: CDR1 MDHEN and CDR2 SYDVKM. The CDR3 covers 15 residues. V lost 3 bases and J 4 bases, leaving 14 bases between the germline ends. CDR3: CASSFRGAGADTQYF. The CDR3 DNA is TGTGCCAGCAGTTTTCGGGGGGCTGGGGCAGATACGCAGTATTTT.

The table lists this clone with a few counts. The chain is built from TRBV7-9 and TRBJ2-1; unclear D gene. This CDR3 region has 12 residues. The V gene lost 3 bases and the J gene lost 10 bases, with 10 bases spanning the gap. Germline V gene lookup returns CDR1 SEHNR and CDR2 FQNEAQ (reference sequence). DNA for the CDR3: TGTGCCAGCAGCTTCGGTCTCTGGGAGCAGTTCTTC. Protein sequence: CASSFGLWEQFF.

V is TRBV10-2 and J is TRBJ2-3, with a tentative D call TRBD2 (7 bases). The CDR3 has 17 residues. Trimming took off 5 bases at V and 5 bases at J, with 23 bases between the two ends. Germline CDR1 is WSHSY and CDR2 is SAAADI. CDR3 sequence (DNA): TGCGCCAGCAGTAACTATCGGGGGGTGGGCAGGGGAGATACGCAGTATTTT. Translation: CASSNYRGVGRGDTQYF.

The chain recombines TRBV7-2 with TRBJ2-5, with 12 bases lining up with TRBD2. The J call may be incorrect, as the DNA end agrees better with TRBJ2-7. CDR1 and CDR2 (germline): SGHTA, FQGNSA. CDR3 length: 18 amino acids. CDR3 in DNA: TGTGCCAGCAGCTTTCCGACTAGCGGGGGCCCTAGCTCCTACGAGCAGTACTTC. Its translation: CASSFPTSGGPSSYEQYF.

The chain employs TRBV11-2 and TRBJ1-2, with D hard to call. CDR3 size: 15 residues. V was shortened by 5 bases and J by 6 bases, with 19 bases between the two germline ends. Germline CDR1 and CDR2: SGHAT and FQNNGV. CDR3 bases: TGTGCCAGCAGCCTTATGGACGGATCCGGGGATGGCTACACCTTC. Translation gives CASSLMDGSGDGYTF.

This clone showed up just a few times. CDR3 in DNA: TGTGCCATCACGAGCGGCCCCTACACCGGGGAGCTGTTTTTT. Translated: CAITSGPYTGELFF. The V call is TRBV10-3, the J call TRBJ2-2; a possible D gene is TRBD2 (5 bases). V was cut by 7 bases and J by 3 bases, with 12 bases left in between. Per the germline V gene, CDR1 is ENHRY and CDR2 is SYGVKD. The CDR3 has 14 amino acids.

This clone was seen a handful of times. The chain links TRBV7-2 to TRBJ1-1; no firm D call. The V and J ends lost 3 bases and 5 bases respectively, with 10 bases between them. This CDR3 has 13 residues. In germline, CDR1 is SGHTA, CDR2 FQGNSA. In nucleotides, the CDR3 is TGTGCCAGCAGCTTTGGAGTGACGACTGAAGCTTTCTTT. This encodes CASSFGVTTEAFF.

This clone was counted a few times. The chain is built from TRBV19 and TRBJ1-5; weak D call: TRBD1 (6 bases). V dropped 4 bases and J dropped 7 bases, with 14 bases sitting between them. The CDR3 sequence is 14 residues long. The germline gives CDR1 LNHDA, CDR2 SQIVND (reference sequence). The CDR3 loop is CASSTIQGAQPQHF. Here the CDR3 DNA reads TGTGCCAGTAGTACAATACAGGGTGCCCAGCCCCAGCATTTT.

This clone was counted once. A read error may produce the germline difference seen at one junction end. This specimen includes other DNA sequences encoding the same CDR3. The chain uses TRBV7-2 and TRBJ2-1, with 7 nucleotides matching TRBD1. Germline CDR1 and CDR2: SGHTA and FQGNSA. This CDR3 is 15 amino acids long. The CDR3: CASSLMQGVRSEQFF. CDR3 bases: TGTGCCAGCAGCTTAATGCAGGGGGTACGCTCTGAGCAATTCTTC.

This chain uses TRBV11-2 with TRBJ1-5; perhaps TRBD1 as D (6 bases). Deletions cut 4 bases from V and 3 bases from J, with 10 bases between. CDR3 size: 14 residues. Germline CDR1 is SGHAT and CDR2 is FQNNGV. CDR3 DNA: TGTGCCAGCAGCTCTGGACAGATCAATCAGCCCCAGCATTTT. Amino acid sequence: CASSSGQINQPQHF.

The J gene is TRBJ2-5, the V gene TRBV5-1; D is unclear. The V and J ends lost 0 bases and 6 bases respectively, with 6 bases between them. Germline CDR1 SGHRS, CDR2 YFSETQ. The CDR3 is made up of 12 amino acids. This chain's CDR3 is CASSLAAQTQYF. DNA of the CDR3: TGCGCCAGCAGCTTGGCCGCGCAGACCCAGTACTTC.

This clone was picked up one time. The J gene is TRBJ2-7, the V gene TRBV7-9; weak D call: TRBD1 (6 bases). V was trimmed by 5 bases and J by 10 bases, leaving 24 bases between them. This CDR3 comprises 15 residues. Germline values: CDR1 SEHNR, CDR2 FQNEAQ (reference sequence). CDR3 sequence: CASSPGVDRPKGQYF. CDR3 coding DNA: TGTGCCAGCAGCCCCGGGGTGGACAGACCCAAGGGACAGTACTTC.